A single sample gave rise to the 15 T cell receptor beta chains below, sequenced in a study of shared clonotypes between healthy human individuals. Clones were read by immunoSEQ multiplex PCR, and TCRdb kept only the in-frame ones, dropping some. The table records around 500,000 clones, about four fifths of them present only once. Sequencing was done on a sample of PBMCs. The receptors were sampled from a woman in her thirties or forties in good health. Some clones in this sample may be carry-over from other donors' samples.

The V and J genes are TRBV7-2 and TRBJ2-5; 10 positions match TRBD2. The CDR3 is 14 residues long. Germline-derived CDR1 and CDR2 are SGHTA and FQGNSA. V lost 5 bases to trimming and J lost 5 bases; unmatched junction nucleotides: 5. CDR3 sequence reads: CASSQGLARETQYF. CDR3 nucleotides: TGTGCCAGCAGCCAGGGACTAGCGCGGGAGACCCAGTACTTC.

This clone turned up a few times. At the DNA level, this CDR3 is encoded by other sequences in the same sample as well. This sequence joins TRBV5-1 and TRBJ1-5; D is uncertain. The germline CDR1 and CDR2 sequences are SGHRS and YFSETQ. The CDR3 extends over 14 amino acids. V lost 0 bases to trimming and J lost 0 bases, with 4 bases between them. The CDR3 DNA follows: TGCGCCAGCAGCTTGGACGGTAGCAATCAGCCCCAGCATTTT. Amino acid sequence: CASSLDGSNQPQHF.

This clone was picked up one time. The chain recombines TRBV16 with TRBJ1-4; D not resolved. Trimming took 2 bases from V and 7 from J, leaving 8 bases between them. The CDR3 has 13 amino acids. Germline assignment: CDR1 KGHSY and CDR2 FQNENV. The CDR3 DNA is TGTGCCAGCAGCCAACAGGCGGGTGAAAAACTGTTTTTT. Its protein is CASSQQAGEKLFF.

CDR3 in amino acids: CASSDPGDSYGYTF. The CDR3 region has the DNA TGTGCCAGCAGTGACCCAGGGGACTCCTATGGCTACACCTTC. This chain uses TRBV2 with TRBJ1-2; D is perhaps TRBD1 (6 bases). The CDR3 extends over 14 amino acids. Germline lookup yields CDR1 SNHLY and CDR2 FYNNEI. The V and J ends lost 3 bases and 4 bases respectively, with 12 bases between them.

The J gene is TRBJ1-1, the V gene TRBV19; TRBD1 matches 9 bases. Germline loops: CDR1 LNHDA, CDR2 SQIVND (reference sequence). The CDR3 length is 14 residues. CDR3 sequence reads: CAATQGAMNTEAFF. CDR3 sequence (DNA): TGTGCGGCCACACAGGGGGCGATGAACACTGAAGCTTTCTTT.

Only one count was recorded for this clone. This chain joins TRBV27 and TRBJ2-5; no firm D call. The germline V gene has CDR1 MNHEY and CDR2 SMNVEV (reference sequence). V lost 8 bases to trimming and J lost 4 bases, with 14 bases between them. The CDR3 runs to 13 residues. The CDR3 sequence is CASRPSGLETQYF. The DNA of the CDR3 is TGTGCCAGCCGGCCCTCGGGCTTAGAGACCCAGTACTTC.

V is TRBV19 and J is TRBJ2-7; TRBD1 matches at 9 bases. The CDR3 has 13 residues. The V and J ends lost 8 bases and 6 bases, in that order; junction bases with no gene match: 8. Germline V gene sequence: CDR1 LNHDA, CDR2 SQIVND (reference sequence). For the CDR3, the DNA is TGTGCCAGTCGGAGGACAGGGGCAGGCGAGCAGTACTTC. Its translation: CASRRTGAGEQYF.

This chain connects TRBV15 to TRBJ1-5; D ambiguous. The V and J ends lost 0 bases and 6 bases respectively, with 3 bases between them. From germline, CDR1 is LNHNV and CDR2 YYDKDF (reference sequence). The CDR3 length is 12 residues. CDR3 bases: TGTGCCACCAGCAGAGATCGTCAGCCCCAGCATTTT. Protein: CATSRDRQPQHF.

The chain is built from TRBV28 and TRBJ2-7, with a tentative D call TRBD1 (5 bases). This CDR3 comprises 14 residues. The germline V gene has CDR1 MDHEN and CDR2 SYDVKM. Trimming took off 6 bases at V and 5 bases at J, with 17 bases between the two ends. CDR3 sequence: CASRGQGGGHEQYF. CDR3 in DNA: TGTGCCAGCAGGGGGCAGGGCGGCGGTCACGAGCAGTACTTC.

This CDR3 reads CASSTSGRMETQYF. CDR3 nucleotides: TGTGCCAGCAGCACAAGCGGGAGAATGGAGACCCAGTACTTC. The chain couples TRBV7-3 to TRBJ2-5, with TRBD2 identical over 8 bases. Per the germline V gene, CDR1 is SGHTA and CDR2 is FQGTGA. This CDR3 region has 14 residues. The ends lost 5 bases at V and 5 bases at J; junction bases unmatched: 7.

For this clone: The same CDR3 also results from other DNA sequences found in this sample. This sequence joins TRBV6-1 and TRBJ1-1; D may be TRBD1 (5 bases). CDR1 and CDR2 from the germline V gene are MNHNS and SASEGT. The V end was cut by 4 bases, the J end by 3 bases, with 9 bases between. The CDR3 length is 13 residues. This chain's CDR3 is CASSGRGDTEAFF. The CDR3 DNA is TGTGCCAGCAGTGGAAGAGGGGACACTGAAGCTTTCTTT.

CDR3 bases: TGTGCCAGCTCGCGATCGGGACAGTGGACTAGCAATCAGCCCCAGCATTTT. Its translation is CASSRSGQWTSNQPQHF. The chain has TRBV18 and TRBJ1-5; 7 nucleotides agree with TRBD1. The CDR3 runs to 17 residues. The junction had 11 bases not matched to a gene; V was cut back by 6 bases and J by 0 bases. The germline gives CDR1 KGHSH, CDR2 LQKENI.

The chain links TRBV5-1 to TRBJ1-3; D remains ambiguous. Trimming pared 0 bases from V and 7 bases from J, leaving 5 bases between. CDR1 is SGHRS, CDR2 YFSETQ, per germline. The CDR3 has 12 residues. The CDR3, as DNA: TGCGCCAGCAGCTTGGAGGGTAACACCATATATTTT. Its translation: CASSLEGNTIYF.

The J gene is TRBJ2-5, the V gene TRBV29-1; TRBD1 or TRBD2 may be the D gene (6 bases each). The J call may be faulty, since TRBJ2-7 better matches the DNA end. The CDR3 covers 13 residues. CDR1 is SQVTM and CDR2 is ANQGSEA in the germline V gene. Here the CDR3 reads CSVEGRGLTEQYF. The CDR3, as DNA: TGCAGCGTTGAGGGCAGGGGACTTACCGAGCAGTACTTC.

This chain uses TRBV9 with TRBJ2-2; D gene unclear. The CDR3 has 15 amino acids. Trimming stripped 0 bases from V and 6 bases from J, with 12 bases between. Germline loops: CDR1 SGDLS, CDR2 YYNGEE. This CDR3 reads CASSVVPSYSGELFF. In DNA, the CDR3 is TGTGCCAGCAGCGTAGTACCCAGCTACTCCGGGGAGCTGTTTTTT.